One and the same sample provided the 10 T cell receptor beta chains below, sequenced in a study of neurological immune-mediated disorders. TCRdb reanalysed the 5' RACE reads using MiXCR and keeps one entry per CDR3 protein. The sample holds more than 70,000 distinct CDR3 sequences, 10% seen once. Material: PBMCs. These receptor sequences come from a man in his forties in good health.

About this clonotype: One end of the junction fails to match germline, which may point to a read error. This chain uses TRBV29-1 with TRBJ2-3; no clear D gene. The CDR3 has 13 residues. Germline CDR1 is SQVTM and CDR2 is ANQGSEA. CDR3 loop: CGVNGPNTDTQYF. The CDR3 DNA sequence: TGCGGCGTGAACGGACCAAACACAGATACGCAGTATTTT.

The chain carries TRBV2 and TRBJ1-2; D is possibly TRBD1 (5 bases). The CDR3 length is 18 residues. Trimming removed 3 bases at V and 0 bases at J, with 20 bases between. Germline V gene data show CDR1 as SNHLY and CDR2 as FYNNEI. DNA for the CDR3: TGTGCCAGCAGTGAGGTGGATGGAGGTTTCAGGGCTAACTATGGCTACACCTTC. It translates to CASSEVDGGFRANYGYTF.

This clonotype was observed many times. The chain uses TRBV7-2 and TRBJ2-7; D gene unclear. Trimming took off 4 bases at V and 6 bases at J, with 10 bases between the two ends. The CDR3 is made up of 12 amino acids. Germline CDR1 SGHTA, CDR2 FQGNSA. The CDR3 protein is CASSSLSVEQYF. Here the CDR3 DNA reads TGTGCCAGCAGCTCTCTCTCCGTCGAGCAGTACTTC.

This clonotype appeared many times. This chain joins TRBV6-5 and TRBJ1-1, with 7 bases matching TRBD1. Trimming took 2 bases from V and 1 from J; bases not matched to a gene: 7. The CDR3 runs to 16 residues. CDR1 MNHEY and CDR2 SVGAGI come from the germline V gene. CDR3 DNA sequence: TGTGCCAGCAGTTACCGCAGGGGGGGTCGGAACACTGAAGCTTTCTTT. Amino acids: CASSYRRGGRNTEAFF.

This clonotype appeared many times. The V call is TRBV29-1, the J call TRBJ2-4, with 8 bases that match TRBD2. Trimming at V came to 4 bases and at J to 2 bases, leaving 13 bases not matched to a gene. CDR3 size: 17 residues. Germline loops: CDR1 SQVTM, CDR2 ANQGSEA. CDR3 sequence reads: CSVGSGGELEPKNIQYF. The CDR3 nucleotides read TGCAGCGTTGGATCGGGGGGGGAATTGGAACCCAAAAACATTCAGTACTTC.

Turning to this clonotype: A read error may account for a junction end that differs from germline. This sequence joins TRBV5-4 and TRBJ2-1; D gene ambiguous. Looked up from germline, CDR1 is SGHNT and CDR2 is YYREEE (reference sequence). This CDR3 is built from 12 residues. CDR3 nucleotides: TGTGACAGCAGCCTCGTCTCTAATGAGCAGTTCTTC. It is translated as CDSSLVSNEQFF. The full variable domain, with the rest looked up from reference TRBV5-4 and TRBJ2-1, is ETGVTQSPTHLIKTRGQQVTLRCSSQSGHNTVSWYQQALGQGPQFIFQYYREEENGRGNFPPRFSGLQFPNYSSELNVNALELDDSALYLCDSSLVSNEQFFGPGTRLTVL.

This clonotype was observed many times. In DNA, the CDR3 is TGTGCCAGCAGCGTAGCTAGGGGGAGGATGTGGACAGATACGCAGTATTTT. Protein: CASSVARGRMWTDTQYF. The chain is built from TRBV9 and TRBJ2-3, with D perhaps matching TRBD1 or TRBD2 (6 bases each). The germline V and J ends were trimmed by 0 bases and 3 bases, with 17 bases remaining between them. CDR1 is SGDLS and CDR2 is YYNGEE in the germline V gene. The CDR3 runs to 17 residues. The variable domain in full, completed from reference TRBV9 and TRBJ2-3, reads DSGVTQTPKHLITATGQRVTLRCSPRSGDLSVYWYQQSLDQGLQFLIQYYNGEERAKGNILERFSAQQFPDLHSELNLSSLELGDSALYFCASSVARGRMWTDTQYFGPGTRLTVL.

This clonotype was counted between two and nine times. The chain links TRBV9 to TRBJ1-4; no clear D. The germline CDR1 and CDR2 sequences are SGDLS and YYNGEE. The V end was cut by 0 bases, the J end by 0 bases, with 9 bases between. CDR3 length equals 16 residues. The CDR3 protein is CASSVGFPATNEKLFF. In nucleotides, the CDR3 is TGTGCCAGCAGCGTAGGCTTCCCTGCAACTAATGAAAAACTGTTTTTT.

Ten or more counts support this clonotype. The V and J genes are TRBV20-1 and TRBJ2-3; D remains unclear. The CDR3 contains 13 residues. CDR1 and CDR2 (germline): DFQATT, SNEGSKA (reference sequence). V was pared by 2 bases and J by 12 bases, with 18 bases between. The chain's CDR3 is CSARPLEDLLQYF. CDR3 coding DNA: TGCAGTGCTAGACCTCTCGAGGACCTATTACAGTATTTT.

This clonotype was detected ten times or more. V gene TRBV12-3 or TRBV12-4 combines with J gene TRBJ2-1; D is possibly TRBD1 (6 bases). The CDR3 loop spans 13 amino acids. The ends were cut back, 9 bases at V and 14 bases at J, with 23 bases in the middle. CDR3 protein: CASRLDGGQHEFF. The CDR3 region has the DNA TGTGCCAGTCGATTAGATGGAGGACAGCACGAGTTCTTC.